The clone carrying this TCR beta chain was seen repeatedly, ten times or more. Its antigen is unknown. The entry originates in a study of identical twins. TCRdb independently ran MiXCR on the 5' RACE reads; one entry per CDR3 protein. The sample records roughly 1,500,000 distinct CDR3 sequences, roughly a third being singletons. The germline CDR1 and CDR2 sequences are SNHLY and FYNNEI. V was clipped by 7 bases and J by 3 bases, with 13 bases between them. This CDR3 region has 14 residues. Regarding the study as a whole: In cord blood, abundant beta clonotypes had fewer insertions; memory showed no trend.

The sequenced sample was cord blood. The sequence was obtained from a newborn girl in good health. The chain uses TRBV2 and TRBJ2-1; D is perhaps TRBD2 (6 bases). In DNA, the CDR3 is TGTGCCAGCACGAGGCGGGAAGGCTACAATGAGCAGTTCTTC. It is translated as CASTRREGYNEQFF. Together with reference TRBV2 and TRBJ2-1, the CDR3 gives the full variable domain: EPEVTQTPSHQVTQMGQEVILRCVPISNHLYFYWYRQILGQKVEFLVSFYNNEISEKSEIFDDQFSVERPDGSNFTLKIRSTKLEDSAMYFCASTRREGYNEQFFGPGTRLTVL.